The 27 T cell receptor beta chains in this list originate from one sample, sequenced in a study of blood T cell repertoires in COVID-19. Clones were sequenced by immunoSEQ multiplex PCR, and TCRdb holds only the in-frame ones, with some missing. This sample has around 42,000 clones, with roughly 90% found just once. Sequencing was carried out using peripheral blood. The receptors were gathered from a man aged 45-60 years with active COVID-19.

The chain recombines TRBV7-2 with TRBJ1-2, with TRBD1 matching over 7 bases. V dropped 3 bases and J dropped 7; count of bases not matched to a gene: 11. The V gene's germline CDR1 is SGHTA and CDR2 FQGNSA. The CDR3 runs to 15 residues. The chain's CDR3 is CASSFQTGQKRGYTF. DNA of the CDR3: TGTGCCAGCAGCTTCCAGACGGGACAGAAGCGTGGCTACACCTTC.

The genes are TRBV19 and TRBJ2-1; 15 bases fit TRBD2. The length of the CDR3 is 16 residues. Germline assignment: CDR1 LNHDA and CDR2 SQIVND (reference sequence). V dropped 6 bases and J dropped 10; count of bases not matched to a gene: 10. DNA for the CDR3: TGTGCCAGTAGCCTAGGGACTAGCGGGGGGCGGGGAGAGCAGTTCTTC. Its translation: CASSLGTSGGRGEQFF.

V usage is TRBV11-2 and J usage is TRBJ1-1, with D possibly matching TRBD1 (5 bases). The CDR3 runs 14 residues. V was trimmed by 6 bases and J by 0 bases, leaving 11 bases between them. Germline V gene lookup returns CDR1 SGHAT and CDR2 FQNNGV. The CDR3 region is CASSLTRVNTEAFF. Here the CDR3 DNA reads TGTGCCAGCAGTCTTACCAGGGTGAACACTGAAGCTTTCTTT.

The CDR3 sequence is CASSTNRGNTEAFF. Written as DNA, the CDR3 is TGTGCCAGCAGCACCAACAGGGGGAACACTGAAGCTTTCTTT. The chain couples TRBV7-3 to TRBJ1-1; 7 positions match TRBD1. Per germline, CDR1 SGHTA and CDR2 FQGTGA. The CDR3 consists of 14 residues. V was pared by 5 bases and J by 1 base, with 4 bases of the junction left unmatched.

The chain recombines TRBV28 with TRBJ1-5, with D possibly matching TRBD1 (6 bases). The CDR3 spans 16 residues. Germline CDR1 is MDHEN and CDR2 is SYDVKM. V was shortened by 0 bases and J by 5 bases, with 14 bases between the two germline ends. The CDR3 spells CASSLWTGTKHQPQHF. In nucleotides, the CDR3 is TGTGCCAGCAGTTTATGGACCGGGACAAAACATCAGCCCCAGCATTTT.

CDR3 in DNA: TGTGCCAGCAGTTTAGTCGTCCAGGGAGGCACTGAAGCTTTCTTT. Its protein product is CASSLVVQGGTEAFF. The J gene is TRBJ1-1, the V gene TRBV28, with D maybe TRBD1 (5 bases). The V end lost 2 bases, the J end lost 4 bases, and 14 bases lay between the germline ends. CDR3 size: 15 residues. Germline V gene data show CDR1 as MDHEN and CDR2 as SYDVKM.

This sequence joins TRBV5-1 and TRBJ1-2; maybe TRBD1 (5 bases). Germline CDR1 and CDR2: SGHRS and YFSETQ. V was clipped by 2 bases and J by 6 bases, with 14 bases between them. The CDR3 spans 14 residues. The chain's CDR3 is CASSFDPGNDGYTF. CDR3 in DNA: TGCGCCAGCAGCTTCGATCCAGGGAACGATGGCTACACCTTC.

The genes are TRBV11-2 and TRBJ2-7, with TRBD2 identical over 9 bases. Germline CDR1 SGHAT, CDR2 FQNNGV. V dropped 5 bases and J dropped 3; count of bases not matched to a gene: 11. This CDR3 contains 16 residues. CDR3: CASSLPLAGGGYEQYF. The CDR3 region has the DNA TGTGCCAGCAGCCTCCCCCTGGCGGGGGGGGGCTACGAGCAGTACTTC.

The chain has TRBV6-5 and TRBJ2-7; 9 bases line up with TRBD1. The germline V gene encodes CDR1 MNHEY and CDR2 SVGAGI. Trimming took 7 bases from V and 3 from J; bases not matched to a gene: 7. The CDR3 is 14 residues long. The CDR3 is CASNPGQGYYEQYF. The CDR3 coding sequence is TGTGCCAGCAATCCGGGACAGGGATACTACGAGCAGTACTTC.

This chain joins TRBV6-5 and TRBJ1-1, with a weak D call TRBD1 (5 bases). This CDR3 is built from 14 residues. V was pared by 0 bases and J by 4 bases, with 9 bases between. Germline CDR1 reads MNHEY; CDR2 reads SVGAGI. Here the CDR3 reads CASSYSGGPTEAFF. CDR3 DNA sequence: TGTGCCAGCAGTTACTCCGGGGGTCCCACTGAAGCTTTCTTT.

V usage is TRBV30 and J usage is TRBJ1-2, with 7 bases lining up with TRBD1. Trimming cost V 2 bases and J 8 bases; bases outside gene matches: 2. The CDR3 spans 11 residues. Germline loops: CDR1 GTSNPN, CDR2 SVGIG (reference sequence). CDR3 loop: CAWSKGQGYTF. The CDR3 DNA is TGTGCCTGGAGTAAGGGACAGGGCTACACCTTC.

V gene TRBV3-1 (or the pseudogene TRBV3-2) combines with J gene TRBJ1-1; 7 bases match TRBD1. CDR3 length equals 15 residues. V shed 5 bases and J 1 base; nucleotides not matched to a gene: 7. From germline, CDR1 is LGHDT and CDR2 YNNKEL (reference sequence). The CDR3 protein is CASSRETGKNTEAFF. In DNA, the CDR3 is TGTGCCAGCAGCAGAGAGACAGGGAAGAACACTGAAGCTTTCTTT.

The chain has TRBV6-6 and TRBJ1-2; 8 positions agree with TRBD1. The CDR3 is made up of 12 amino acids. Germline lookup yields CDR1 MNHNY and CDR2 SVGAGI (reference sequence). With 2 bases clipped from V and 8 bases from J, the junction kept 1 base outside the gene matches. CDR3 protein: CASSYPGGGYTF. CDR3 in DNA: TGTGCCAGCAGTTACCCAGGGGGCGGCTACACCTTC.

The gene calls are TRBV18 and TRBJ1-2; TRBD1 aligns across 7 bases. This CDR3 region has 14 residues. V dropped 3 bases and J dropped 9; count of bases not matched to a gene: 10. Germline lookup yields CDR1 KGHSH and CDR2 LQKENI. CDR3 loop: CASSPEEDRPSYTF. CDR3 coding DNA: TGTGCCAGCTCACCCGAAGAGGACAGGCCAAGCTACACCTTC.

The CDR3 loop is CASSGTGDGELFF. The CDR3 DNA is TGTGCCAGCAGCGGGACGGGGGACGGGGAGCTGTTTTTT. The chain recombines TRBV4-2 with TRBJ2-2; tentative D call: TRBD2 (6 bases). This CDR3 contains 13 residues. Germline lookup yields CDR1 LGHNA and CDR2 YNFKEQ. The germline V and J ends were trimmed by 5 bases and 7 bases, with 11 bases remaining between them.

The chain is built from TRBV3-1 (or the pseudogene TRBV3-2) and TRBJ2-5, with 7 bases aligning to TRBD1. The CDR3 consists of 15 residues. With 1 base clipped from V and 7 bases from J, the junction kept 9 bases outside the gene matches. CDR1 LGHDT and CDR2 YNNKEL come from the germline V gene (reference sequence). The CDR3 spells CASSQGGGSSGTQYF. CDR3 nucleotide sequence: TGTGCCAGCAGCCAAGGAGGGGGCTCCTCTGGGACCCAGTACTTC.

This chain joins TRBV3-1 (or the pseudogene TRBV3-2) and TRBJ2-7, with TRBD1 matching 8 bases. V shed 3 bases, J shed 7 bases, and the junction held 14 bases outside the gene matches. The CDR3 is made up of 16 amino acids. Germline V gene lookup returns CDR1 LGHDT and CDR2 YNNKEL (reference sequence). Written as DNA, the CDR3 is TGTGCCAGCAGCCATCAATCGCAGGGGGCGGAAGGGGAGCAGTACTTC. It is translated as CASSHQSQGAEGEQYF.

This chain joins TRBV7-2 and TRBJ1-5; no reliable D call. Germline lookup yields CDR1 SGHTA and CDR2 FQGNSA. The length of the CDR3 is 14 residues. The ends were cut back, 5 bases at V and 9 bases at J, with 17 bases in the middle. The CDR3 nucleotides read TGTGCCAGCAGCCTTGACTTCGGGGTAGGGCCCCAGCATTTT. Translating gives CASSLDFGVGPQHF.

This chain's CDR3 is CASSEVVGQGDTEAFF. The CDR3 DNA follows: TGTGCCAGCAGTGAAGTAGTGGGACAGGGGGACACTGAAGCTTTCTTT. The chain has TRBV6-1 and TRBJ1-1, with 11 nucleotides matching TRBD1. Germline-derived CDR1 and CDR2 are MNHNS and SASEGT. The CDR3 is 16 amino acids. The V and J ends lost 1 base and 3 bases, in that order; junction bases with no gene match: 4.

This chain joins TRBV3-1 (or the pseudogene TRBV3-2) and TRBJ1-2; tentatively, D is TRBD1 (5 bases). V was cut by 3 bases and J by 4 bases, with 15 bases left in between. Germline values: CDR1 LGHDT, CDR2 YNNKEL (reference sequence). The CDR3 runs 15 residues. The chain's CDR3 is CASSQGWGDGYGYTF. CDR3 in DNA: TGTGCCAGCAGCCAGGGATGGGGGGATGGCTATGGCTACACCTTC.

A single count supports this clone. CDR3 loop: CASSLRGGSNQPQHF. The CDR3 DNA follows: TGCGCCAGCAGCTTACGGGGGGGTAGCAATCAGCCCCAGCATTTT. This rearrangement joins TRBV5-1 to TRBJ1-5, with D possibly being TRBD1 (5 bases). CDR1 and CDR2 from the germline V gene are SGHRS and YFSETQ. The CDR3 consists of 15 residues. The V gene lost 2 bases and the J gene lost 0 bases, with 9 bases spanning the gap.

V gene TRBV10-2 combines with J gene TRBJ2-5; 7 bases are shared with TRBD1. The V gene's germline CDR1 is WSHSY and CDR2 SAAADI. J lost 5 bases, V lost 4 bases, and 4 bases had no gene match. The CDR3 is 13 amino acids. The DNA for the CDR3 is TGCGCCAGCAGTGCAACAGGGGTGGAGACCCAGTACTTC. Translation: CASSATGVETQYF.

V gene TRBV6-2 or TRBV6-3 combines with J gene TRBJ2-1, with 7 bases identical to TRBD1. The germline gives CDR1 MNHEY, CDR2 SVGEGT. V gave up 5 bases and J gave up 7 bases; unmatched junction bases: 2. The CDR3 totals 12 residues. The CDR3 sequence is CASSPTGNEQFF. The CDR3, as DNA: TGTGCCAGCAGTCCGACAGGGAATGAGCAGTTCTTC.

The gene calls are TRBV28 and TRBJ2-1; maybe TRBD1 (5 bases). The CDR3 loop spans 15 amino acids. Germline V lookup: CDR1 MDHEN, CDR2 SYDVKM. V shed 6 bases and J shed 7 bases, with 19 bases lying between them. The CDR3 loop reads CASSPDRDLGNEQFF. Here the CDR3 DNA reads TGTGCCAGCAGCCCAGACAGAGACTTGGGGAATGAGCAGTTCTTC. The variable domain in full, with the rest retrieved from reference TRBV28 and TRBJ2-1, is DVKVTQSSRYLVKRTGEKVFLECVQDMDHENMFWYRQDPGLGLRLIYFSYDVKMKEKGDIPEGYSVSREKKERFSLILESASTNQTSMYLCASSPDRDLGNEQFFGPGTRLTVL.

The chain couples TRBV2 to TRBJ1-1, with D uncertain. This CDR3 has 15 residues. Per the germline V gene, CDR1 is SNHLY and CDR2 is FYNNEI. Trimming left V 10 bases short and J 4 bases short, with 22 bases between. The CDR3 DNA is TGTGCCACCACGCCGGTGCCGGGTGGCAGCACTGAAGCTTTCTTT. It is translated as CATTPVPGGSTEAFF.

The chain links TRBV9 to TRBJ2-3; 8 positions agree with TRBD1. CDR1 and CDR2 from the germline V gene are SGDLS and YYNGEE. This CDR3 spans 16 amino acids. Trimming removed 3 bases from V and 4 bases from J; junction bases left unmatched: 10. CDR3 region: CASSGLQGGGADTQYF. CDR3 nucleotides: TGTGCCAGCAGCGGATTACAGGGGGGCGGGGCAGATACGCAGTATTTT.

This clone came up once. The gene calls are TRBV7-3 and TRBJ2-1; possibly TRBD1 for D (5 bases). Germline-derived CDR1 and CDR2 are SGHTA and FQGTGA. This CDR3 has 13 residues. With 1 base removed from V and 9 bases from J, the gap between germline ends came to 10 bases. The CDR3 spells CASSLNSQGEQFF. CDR3 DNA: TGTGCCAGCAGCTTAAACAGTCAGGGTGAGCAGTTCTTC.